Here is one T cell receptor (beta chain) with its context. This sample stems from a study of PD-L1 blockade in urothelial cancer. This CDR3 has 15 amino acids. The V gene's germline CDR1 is MNHEY and CDR2 SVGAGI. Trimming removed 8 bases from V and 8 bases from J, with 19 bases in between. Repertoires were generated with immunoSEQ multiplex PCR, while TCRdb's copy carries only in-frame clones and drops some. This table holds under 30,000 clones, roughly 80% found once. The receptor was derived from a man aged 45 to 65 with urothelial cancer. The starting material was PBMCs, obtained around atezolizumab (anti-PD-L1) treatment. The chain carries TRBV6-5 and TRBJ1-6, with D possibly TRBD1 on 6 matching bases. The CDR3: CASLRKAQGDSPLHF. In DNA form, the CDR3 reads TGTGCCAGCCTCAGGAAGGCACAGGGTGATTCACCCCTCCACTTT.